These T cell receptor beta chains were read from a single sample in a study of blood T cell repertoires in COVID-19. Some clones are missing from TCRdb's copy, which holds only in-frame ones; the method was immunoSEQ multiplex PCR. The sample lists approximately 300,000 clones, 87% occurring once. The sample comprised peripheral blood. These receptor sequences come from a woman aged 45-59 years who had recovered from COVID-19. Both conserved end residues are part of each CDR3. A D gene is named only where the DNA matches it firmly. Expanded clones get a size class; other rows say once, few or many, or leave the size out.

j_call v_call d_call clone_size cdr3_aa cdr3_nt
TRBJ2-1 TRBV24-1 TRBD2 - CATSDGTSGRAAYNEQFF TGTGCCACCAGTGACGGGACTAGCGGGAGGGCCGCCTACAATGAGCAGTTCTTC
TRBJ2-5 TRBV12-3/TRBV12-4 TRBD1 once CASSLTGGGTQYF TGTGCCAGCAGCCTGACAGGGGGAGGGACCCAGTACTTC
TRBJ2-6 TRBV6-2/TRBV6-3 - - CASSWAGANVLTF TGTGCCAGCAGCTGGGCCGGGGCCAACGTCCTGACTTTC
TRBJ2-3 TRBV27 - - CASTAIGGADTQYF TGTGCCAGCACTGCTATAGGGGGGGCAGATACGCAGTATTTT
TRBJ1-2 TRBV12-3/TRBV12-4 - - CASGPVGGYTF TGTGCCAGCGGTCCGGTCGGTGGCTACACCTTC
TRBJ2-1 TRBV15 TRBD2 - CATSRGGGEQFF TGTGCCACCAGCCGGGGCGGGGGGGAGCAGTTCTTC
TRBJ1-1 TRBV30 - - CAWSVSGVNTEAFF TGTGCCTGGAGTGTATCAGGGGTGAACACTGAAGCTTTCTTT
TRBJ2-7 TRBV21-1 - - CASSKDRLAGASCEQYF TGTGCCAGCAGCAAAGATCGACTAGCGGGAGCAAGTTGCGAGCAGTACTTC
TRBJ1-2 TRBV10-3 - - CAISEPRQAKYGYTF TGTGCCATCAGTGAGCCCCGACAGGCCAAATATGGCTACACCTTC
TRBJ2-2 TRBV19 TRBD1 - CASSSGQGARNTGELFF TGTGCCAGTAGTTCGGGACAGGGGGCTAGGAACACCGGGGAGCTGTTTTTT
TRBJ2-2 TRBV3-1/TRBV3-2 TRBD2 - CASSRGLAGGPNTGELFF TGTGCCAGCAGCCGCGGACTAGCGGGAGGACCGAACACCGGGGAGCTGTTTTTT
TRBJ2-7 TRBV5-5 TRBD1 - CASSLGQGREQYF TGTGCCAGCAGCTTGGGACAGGGAAGGGAGCAGTACTTC
TRBJ1-4 TRBV4-3 - - CASSQGEHRGNEKLFF TGCGCCAGCAGCCAAGGAGAACATCGGGGGAATGAAAAACTGTTTTTT
TRBJ2-1 TRBV29-1 TRBD1 - CSATSRDRGQFF TGCAGCGCTACCTCTCGGGACAGGGGTCAGTTCTTC
TRBJ1-4 TRBV6-2/TRBV6-3 TRBD1 - CASSHFRDRALSREKLFF TGTGCCAGCAGCCATTTCCGGGACAGGGCCCTTTCGAGAGAAAAACTGTTTTTT
TRBJ2-1 TRBV7-6 - - CASSLNGSPKAYNEQFF TGTGCCAGCAGCTTGAACGGGTCTCCCAAGGCCTACAATGAGCAGTTCTTC
TRBJ2-6 TRBV18 - once CASSRLGNSGANVLTF TGTGCCAGCTCACGACTAGGGAATTCTGGGGCCAACGTCCTGACTTTC
TRBJ2-1 TRBV12-3/TRBV12-4 - - CATDQRAYNEQFF TGTGCCACCGATCAGAGGGCTTACAATGAGCAGTTCTTC
TRBJ1-2 TRBV4-2 TRBD1 - CASSLQGARGYGYTF TGTGCCAGCAGCCTACAGGGGGCGCGAGGCTATGGCTACACCTTC
TRBJ1-1 TRBV2 TRBD1 - CASTSGQLYTEAFF TGTGCCAGCACCTCGGGACAGTTATACACTGAAGCTTTCTTT
TRBJ1-6 TRBV6-5 - - CARRVSPLHF TGTGCCAGGAGGGTTTCACCCCTCCACTTT
TRBJ2-7 TRBV11-1 - - CASSSRWAEQYF TGTGCCAGCAGCTCACGCTGGGCCGAGCAGTACTTC
TRBJ2-7 TRBV29-1 - - CSVEDRTGSTYEQYF TGCAGCGTTGAAGATCGTACCGGGTCTACCTACGAGCAGTACTTC
TRBJ2-5 TRBV3-1/TRBV3-2 - - CASSQDWAMETQYF TGTGCCAGCAGCCAAGACTGGGCTATGGAGACCCAGTACTTC